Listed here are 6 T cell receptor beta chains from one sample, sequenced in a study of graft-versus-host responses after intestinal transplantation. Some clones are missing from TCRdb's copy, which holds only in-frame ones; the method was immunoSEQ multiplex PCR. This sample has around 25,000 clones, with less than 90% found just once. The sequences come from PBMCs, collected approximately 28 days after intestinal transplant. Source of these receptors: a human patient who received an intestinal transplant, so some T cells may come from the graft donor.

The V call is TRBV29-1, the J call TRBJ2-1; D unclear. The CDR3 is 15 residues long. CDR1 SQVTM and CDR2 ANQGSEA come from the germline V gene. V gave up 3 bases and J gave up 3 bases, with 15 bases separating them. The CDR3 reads CSVDTTQAYYNEQFF. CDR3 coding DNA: TGCAGCGTTGATACTACCCAGGCCTACTACAATGAGCAGTTCTTC.

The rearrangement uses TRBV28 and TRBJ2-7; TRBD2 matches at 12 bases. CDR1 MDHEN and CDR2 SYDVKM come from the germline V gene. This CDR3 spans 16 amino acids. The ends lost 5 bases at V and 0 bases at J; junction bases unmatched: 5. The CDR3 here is CASSLAGGPLSYEQYF. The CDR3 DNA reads TGTGCCAGCAGTCTAGCGGGAGGGCCCCTCTCCTACGAGCAGTACTTC.

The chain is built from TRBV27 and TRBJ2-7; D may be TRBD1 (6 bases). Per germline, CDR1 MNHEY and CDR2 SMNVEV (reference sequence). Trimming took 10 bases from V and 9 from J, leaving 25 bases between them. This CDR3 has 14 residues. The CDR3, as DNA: TGTGCCACCGCCTTACAGGGATCGGCGACTGGGCAGTACTTC. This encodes CATALQGSATGQYF.

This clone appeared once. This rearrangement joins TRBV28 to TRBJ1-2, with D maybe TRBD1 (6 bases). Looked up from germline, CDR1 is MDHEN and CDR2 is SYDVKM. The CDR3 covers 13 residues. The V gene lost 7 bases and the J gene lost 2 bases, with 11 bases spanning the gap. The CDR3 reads CASIAGGNYGYTF. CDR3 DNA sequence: TGTGCCAGCATTGCTGGGGGCAACTATGGCTACACCTTC.

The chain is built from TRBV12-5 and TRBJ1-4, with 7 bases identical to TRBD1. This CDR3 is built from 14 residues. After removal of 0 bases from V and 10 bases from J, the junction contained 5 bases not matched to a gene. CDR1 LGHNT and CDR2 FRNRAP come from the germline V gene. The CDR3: CASGLVQGSGKLFF. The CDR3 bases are TGTGCTAGTGGTTTGGTACAGGGGAGCGGAAAACTGTTTTTT.

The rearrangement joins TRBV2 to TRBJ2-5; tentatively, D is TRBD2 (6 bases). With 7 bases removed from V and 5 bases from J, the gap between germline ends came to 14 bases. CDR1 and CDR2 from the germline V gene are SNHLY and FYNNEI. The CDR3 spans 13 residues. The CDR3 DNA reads TGTGCCAGCAATTCAATGGCGGGGGAGACCCAGTACTTC. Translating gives CASNSMAGETQYF.